A selection of T cell receptor beta chains follows, all from one sample in a study of shared clonotypes between healthy human individuals. The repertoire was sequenced with immunoSEQ multiplex PCR; TCRdb's copy has only in-frame clones and lacks some. The sample shows roughly 1,000,000 clones, 75% to 85% of them seen only once. Material: memory CD4+ T cells from PBMCs. These receptors came from a man aged 18 to 35 in good health. Some clones in this sample may be carry-over from other donors' samples. Both conserved end residues are part of each CDR3. A D gene is named only where the DNA matches it firmly. Clone size is shown for a subset of rows, as once, few, many or a class of expanded clone.

clone_size	d_call	v_call	j_call	cdr3_aa	cdr3_nt
NA	NA	TRBV2	TRBJ2-1	CASIREREDNEQFF	TGTGCCAGCATACGGGAGAGGGAAGACAATGAGCAGTTCTTC
NA	NA	TRBV19	TRBJ2-3	CASSRRPPGLPSTDTQYF	TGTGCCAGTAGTAGGCGGCCCCCGGGACTGCCTTCCACAGATACGCAGTATTTT
NA	NA	TRBV7-2	TRBJ2-7	CASSLVSGKSSYEQYF	TGTGCCAGCAGCTTAGTGTCGGGGAAGAGCTCCTACGAGCAGTACTTC
NA	TRBD2	TRBV6-5	TRBJ2-2	CASSREAAPTGELFF	TGTGCCAGCAGTCGGGAGGCAGCCCCCACCGGGGAGCTGTTTTTT
few	NA	TRBV18	TRBJ1-3	CASSQRQVLPGNTIYF	TGTGCCAGCTCACAGCGACAGGTCCTACCTGGAAACACCATATATTTT
NA	NA	TRBV7-2	TRBJ2-1	CASSLAFLGTLNEQFF	TGTGCCAGCAGCTTAGCGTTTTTGGGGACGCTGAATGAGCAGTTCTTC
NA	TRBD1	TRBV6-6	TRBJ1-3	CASSPSQGAGNTIYF	TGTGCCAGCAGTCCCAGTCAGGGGGCTGGAAACACCATATATTTT
once	NA	TRBV27	TRBJ2-2	CATSPPGANTGELFF	TGTGCCACCTCACCCCCCGGGGCGAACACCGGGGAGCTGTTTTTT
NA	NA	TRBV27	TRBJ1-5	CASSPGDGYQPQHF	TGTGCCAGCAGCCCGGGTGACGGTTATCAGCCCCAGCATTTT
NA	NA	TRBV7-2	TRBJ2-7	CASSLDPVGGGGYEQYF	TGTGCCAGCAGCTTAGACCCAGTTGGGGGAGGAGGCTACGAGCAGTACTTC
few	NA	TRBV27	TRBJ2-5	CASSFSGRETQYF	TGTGCCAGCAGTTTTTCAGGGCGGGAGACCCAGTACTTC
few	NA	TRBV2	TRBJ2-7	CASSPGRGRSYEQYF	TGTGCCAGCAGCCCAGGAAGGGGAAGGTCCTACGAGCAGTACTTC
NA	NA	TRBV4-1	TRBJ1-1	CASSQDQLNTEAFF	TGCGCCAGCAGCCAAGATCAGCTTAACACTGAAGCTTTCTTT
few	NA	TRBV29-1	TRBJ1-1	CSVDTDGATEAFF	TGCAGCGTTGATACGGACGGAGCCACTGAAGCTTTCTTT